This record covers a single T cell receptor (beta chain). Antigen unknown. After isolation, RNA underwent reverse transcription to generate cDNA as the sequencing template. Here immunoSEQ multiplex PCR was the method, and the copy in TCRdb shows in-frame clones only, minus some. This table holds approximately 180,000 clones, roughly 60% found once. Alopecia areata patients provided lesional scalp punch biopsies and peripheral blood. T lymphocytes (CD4+ and CD8+) were sorted from PBMCs. The V and J ends lost 6 bases and 4 bases respectively, with 15 bases between them. The length of the CDR3 is 13 residues. Germline loops: CDR1 SQVTM, CDR2 ANQGSEA. This sample is part of a study of CD8+ T cells in alopecia areata. Study-wide results and caveats: Patients showed less clear TCR sequence sharing than mice, possibly partly because of HLA diversity. Higher clonality and more expanded CD8+ clones appeared in lesional than normal scalp.

The TCR sequence derives from a human donor with alopecia areata. The chain links TRBV29-1 to TRBJ1-2; no firm D call. The sample in question was CD4+ T cells sorted from blood, obtained at week 0. As DNA, the CDR3 is TGCAGCGTAAAAAGGACGGATTCCTATGGCTACACCTTC. It yields the protein CSVKRTDSYGYTF.